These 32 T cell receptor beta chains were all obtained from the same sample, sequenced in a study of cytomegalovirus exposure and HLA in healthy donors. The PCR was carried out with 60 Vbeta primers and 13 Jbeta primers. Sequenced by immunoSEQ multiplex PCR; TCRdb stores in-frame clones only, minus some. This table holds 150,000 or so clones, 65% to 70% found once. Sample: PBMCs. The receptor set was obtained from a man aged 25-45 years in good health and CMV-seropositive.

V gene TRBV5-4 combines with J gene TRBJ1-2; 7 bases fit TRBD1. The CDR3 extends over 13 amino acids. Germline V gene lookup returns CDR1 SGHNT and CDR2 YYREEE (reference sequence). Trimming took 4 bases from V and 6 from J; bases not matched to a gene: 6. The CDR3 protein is CASSRTGEDGYTF. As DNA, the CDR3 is TGTGCCAGCAGCCGCACAGGGGAGGATGGCTACACCTTC.

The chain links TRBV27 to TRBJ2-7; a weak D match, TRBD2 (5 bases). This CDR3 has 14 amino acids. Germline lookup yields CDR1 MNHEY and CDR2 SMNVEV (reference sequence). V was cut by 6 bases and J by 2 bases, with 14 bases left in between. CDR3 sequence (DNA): TGTGCCAGCAGAGCGGACCGCCGCACCTACGAGCAGTACTTC. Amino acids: CASRADRRTYEQYF.

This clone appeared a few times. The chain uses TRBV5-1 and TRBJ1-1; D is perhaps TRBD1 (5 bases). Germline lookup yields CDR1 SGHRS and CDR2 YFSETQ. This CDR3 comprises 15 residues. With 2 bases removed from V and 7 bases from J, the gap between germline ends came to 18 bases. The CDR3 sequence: CASSLIESGAGEAFF. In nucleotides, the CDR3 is TGCGCCAGCAGCTTAATTGAAAGTGGGGCCGGTGAAGCTTTCTTT.

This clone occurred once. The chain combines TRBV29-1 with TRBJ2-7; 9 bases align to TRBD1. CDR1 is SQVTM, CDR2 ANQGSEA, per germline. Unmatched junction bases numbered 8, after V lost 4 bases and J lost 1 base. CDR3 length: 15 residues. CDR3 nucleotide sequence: TGCAGCGTTGTCCTCTGGACAGGGGATTCCTACGAGCAGTACTTC. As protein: CSVVLWTGDSYEQYF.

The CDR3 reads CASSDKQGISNQPQHF. DNA of the CDR3: TGTGCCAGCTCGGACAAACAGGGGATTAGCAATCAGCCCCAGCATTTT. The chain uses TRBV18 and TRBJ1-5; 7 nucleotides line up with TRBD1. Germline CDR1 and CDR2: KGHSH and LQKENI. V shed 6 bases, J shed 0 bases, and the junction held 8 bases outside the gene matches. The CDR3 has 16 residues.

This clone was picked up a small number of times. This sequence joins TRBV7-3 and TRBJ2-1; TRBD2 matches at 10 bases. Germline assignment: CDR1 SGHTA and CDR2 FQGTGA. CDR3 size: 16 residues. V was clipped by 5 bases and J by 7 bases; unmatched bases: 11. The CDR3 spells CASSQVGASGRNEQFF. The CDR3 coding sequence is TGTGCCAGCAGCCAAGTAGGGGCTAGCGGGAGAAATGAGCAGTTCTTC.

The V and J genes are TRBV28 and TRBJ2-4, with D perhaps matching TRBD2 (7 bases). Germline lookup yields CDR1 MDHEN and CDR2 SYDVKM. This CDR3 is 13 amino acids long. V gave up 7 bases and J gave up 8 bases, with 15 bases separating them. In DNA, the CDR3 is TGTGCCAGCACCCGGGGAGGGGGAGACATTCAGTACTTC. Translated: CASTRGGGDIQYF. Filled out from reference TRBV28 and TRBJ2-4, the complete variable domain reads DVKVTQSSRYLVKRTGEKVFLECVQDMDHENMFWYRQDPGLGLRLIYFSYDVKMKEKGDIPEGYSVSREKKERFSLILESASTNQTSMYLCASTRGGGDIQYFGAGTRLSVL.

CDR3 protein: CASSFRTGIGFRNTEAFF. CDR3 sequence (DNA): TGTGCCAGCAGTTTTCGTACAGGGATTGGGTTTAGGAACACTGAAGCTTTCTTT. V usage is TRBV27 and J usage is TRBJ1-1; maybe TRBD1 (6 bases). CDR3 length equals 18 residues. Germline-derived CDR1 and CDR2 are MNHEY and SMNVEV (reference sequence). Between the trimmed V and J ends, which lost 3 bases and 1 base, there was a span of 21 bases.

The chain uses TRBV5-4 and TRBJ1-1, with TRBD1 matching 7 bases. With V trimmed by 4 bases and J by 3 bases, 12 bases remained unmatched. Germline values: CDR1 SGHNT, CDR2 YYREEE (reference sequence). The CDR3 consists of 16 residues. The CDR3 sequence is CASSRAAGGIDTEAFF. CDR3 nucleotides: TGTGCCAGCAGCCGCGCGGCAGGGGGAATCGACACTGAAGCTTTCTTT.

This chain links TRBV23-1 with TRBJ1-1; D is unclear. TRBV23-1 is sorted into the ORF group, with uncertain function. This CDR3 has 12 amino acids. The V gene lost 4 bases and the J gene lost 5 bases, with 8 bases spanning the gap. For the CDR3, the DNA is TGCGCCAGCAGTCGATGCCGGACTGAAGCTTTCTTT. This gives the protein CASSRCRTEAFF.

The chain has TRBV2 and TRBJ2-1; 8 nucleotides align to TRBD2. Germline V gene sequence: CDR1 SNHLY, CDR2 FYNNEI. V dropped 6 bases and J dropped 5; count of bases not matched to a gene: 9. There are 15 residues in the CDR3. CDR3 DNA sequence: TGTGCCAGCAGCGGGGGGGGGTTAGGGAACAATGAGCAGTTCTTC. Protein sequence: CASSGGGLGNNEQFF.

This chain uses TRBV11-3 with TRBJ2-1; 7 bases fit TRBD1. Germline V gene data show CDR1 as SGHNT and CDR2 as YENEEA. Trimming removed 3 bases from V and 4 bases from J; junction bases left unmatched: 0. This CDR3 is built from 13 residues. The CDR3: CASSFRGYNEQFF. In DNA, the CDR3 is TGTGCCAGCAGCTTCAGGGGGTACAATGAGCAGTTCTTC.

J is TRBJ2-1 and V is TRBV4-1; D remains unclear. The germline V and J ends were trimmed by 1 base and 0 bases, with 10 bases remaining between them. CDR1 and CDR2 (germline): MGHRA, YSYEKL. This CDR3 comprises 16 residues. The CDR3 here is CASSQVNLVSYNEQFF. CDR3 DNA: TGCGCCAGCAGCCAAGTTAATCTTGTCTCCTACAATGAGCAGTTCTTC.

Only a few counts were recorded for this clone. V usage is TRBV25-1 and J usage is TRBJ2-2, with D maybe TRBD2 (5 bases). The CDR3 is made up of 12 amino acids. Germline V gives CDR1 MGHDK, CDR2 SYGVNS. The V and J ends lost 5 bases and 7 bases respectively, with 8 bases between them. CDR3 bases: TGTGCCAGCAGTATCACTAGCGGGGAGCTGTTTTTT. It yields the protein CASSITSGELFF.

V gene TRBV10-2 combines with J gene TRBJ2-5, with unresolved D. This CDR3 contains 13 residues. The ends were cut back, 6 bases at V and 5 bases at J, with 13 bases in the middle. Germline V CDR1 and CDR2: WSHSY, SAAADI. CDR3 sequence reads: CASRDPMEETQYF. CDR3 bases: TGCGCCAGCAGAGACCCAATGGAGGAGACCCAGTACTTC.

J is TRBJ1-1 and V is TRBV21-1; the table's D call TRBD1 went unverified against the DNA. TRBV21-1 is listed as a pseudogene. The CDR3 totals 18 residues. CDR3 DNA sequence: TGTGCCAGCAGCAAAGAAGGGACAGGGGGCCTCATGAACACTGAAGCTTTCTTT. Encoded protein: CASSKEGTGGLMNTEAFF.

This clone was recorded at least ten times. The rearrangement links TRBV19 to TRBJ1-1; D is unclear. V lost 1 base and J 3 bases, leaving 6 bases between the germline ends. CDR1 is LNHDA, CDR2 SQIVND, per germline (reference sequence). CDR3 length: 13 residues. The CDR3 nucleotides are TGTGCCAGTAGTATAGGGCTGGACACTGAAGCTTTCTTT. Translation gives CASSIGLDTEAFF.

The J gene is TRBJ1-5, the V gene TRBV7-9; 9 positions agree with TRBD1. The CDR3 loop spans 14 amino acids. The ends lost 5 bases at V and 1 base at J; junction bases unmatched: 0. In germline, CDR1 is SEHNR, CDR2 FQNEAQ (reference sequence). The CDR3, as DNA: TGTGCCAGCAGCGGACAGGGGAGCAATCAGCCCCAGCATTTT. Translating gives CASSGQGSNQPQHF.

The CDR3 coding sequence is TGCGCCAGCAGCTGGGCTAGCGGGGCCTACGAGCAGTACTTC. It yields the protein CASSWASGAYEQYF. The chain combines TRBV5-1 with TRBJ2-7, with 9 bases identical to TRBD2. The V gene end was trimmed by 3 bases and the J gene end by 2 bases; junction bases not matched to a gene: 3. Germline CDR1 SGHRS, CDR2 YFSETQ. This CDR3 has 14 amino acids.

CDR3 region: CASSLSGRAGETQYF. Written as DNA, the CDR3 is TGTGCCAGCAGCTTAAGCGGGAGGGCCGGAGAGACCCAGTACTTC. This chain links TRBV7-9 with TRBJ2-5, with 10 bases that match TRBD2. J was trimmed by 4 bases and V by 2 bases; bases with no gene match: 4. The CDR3 loop spans 15 amino acids. CDR1 SEHNR and CDR2 FQNEAQ come from the germline V gene (reference sequence).

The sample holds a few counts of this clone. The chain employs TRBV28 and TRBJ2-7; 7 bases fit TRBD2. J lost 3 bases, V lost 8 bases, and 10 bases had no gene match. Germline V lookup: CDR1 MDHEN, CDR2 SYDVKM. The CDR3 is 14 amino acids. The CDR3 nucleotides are TGTGCCAGCGGGGATCGGCGGGAGATCTACGAGCAGTACTTC. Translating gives CASGDRREIYEQYF.

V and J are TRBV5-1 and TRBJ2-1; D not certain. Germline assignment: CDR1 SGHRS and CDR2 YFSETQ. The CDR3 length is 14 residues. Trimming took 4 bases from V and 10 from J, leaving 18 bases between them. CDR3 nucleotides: TGCGCCAGCAGCCCCTCGGCGCGGCCCTCGGAGCAGTTCTTC. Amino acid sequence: CASSPSARPSEQFF.

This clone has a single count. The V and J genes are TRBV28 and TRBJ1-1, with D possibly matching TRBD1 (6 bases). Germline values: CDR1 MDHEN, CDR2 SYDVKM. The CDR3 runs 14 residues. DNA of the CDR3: TGTGAAACCGGAGGGGGGGGGATTGATGATGAAGCTTTCTTT. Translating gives CETGGGGIDDEAFF. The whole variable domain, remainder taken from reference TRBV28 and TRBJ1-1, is DVKVTQSSRYLVKRTGEKVFLECVQDMDHENMFWYRQDPGLGLRLIYFSYDVKMKEKGDIPEGYSVSREKKERFSLILESASTNQTSMYLCETGGGGIDDEAFFGQGTRLTVV.

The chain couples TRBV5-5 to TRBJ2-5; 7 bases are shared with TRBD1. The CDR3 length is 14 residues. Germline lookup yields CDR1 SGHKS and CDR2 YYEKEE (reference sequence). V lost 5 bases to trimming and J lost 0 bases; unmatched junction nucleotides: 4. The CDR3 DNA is TGTGCCAGCAGTTTGACAGGGTACCAAGAGACCCAGTACTTC. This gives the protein CASSLTGYQETQYF. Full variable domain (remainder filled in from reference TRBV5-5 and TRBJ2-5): DAGVTQSPTHLIKTRGQQVTLRCSPISGHKSVSWYQQVLGQGPQFIFQYYEKEERGRGNFPDRFSARQFPNYSSELNVNALLLGDSALYLCASSLTGYQETQYFGPGTRLLVL.

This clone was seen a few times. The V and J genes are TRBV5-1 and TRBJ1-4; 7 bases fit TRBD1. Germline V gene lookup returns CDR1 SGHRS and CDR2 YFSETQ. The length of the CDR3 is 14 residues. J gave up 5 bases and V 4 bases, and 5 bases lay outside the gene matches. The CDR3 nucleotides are TGCGCCAGCAGCCATGGACAGGACAATGAAAAACTGTTTTTT. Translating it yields CASSHGQDNEKLFF.

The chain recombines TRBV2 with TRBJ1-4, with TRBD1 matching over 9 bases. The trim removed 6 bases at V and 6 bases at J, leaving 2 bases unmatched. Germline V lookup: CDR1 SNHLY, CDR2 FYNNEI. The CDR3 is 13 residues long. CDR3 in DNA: TGTGCCAGCAGACAGGGGGCGGATGAAAAACTGTTTTTT. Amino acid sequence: CASRQGADEKLFF.

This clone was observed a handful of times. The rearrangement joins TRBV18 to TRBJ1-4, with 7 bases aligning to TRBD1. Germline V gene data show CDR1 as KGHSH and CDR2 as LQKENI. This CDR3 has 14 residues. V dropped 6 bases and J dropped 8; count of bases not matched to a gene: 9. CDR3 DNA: TGTGCCAGCTCCGATCGGACAGGTGGAGAAAAACTGTTTTTT. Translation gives CASSDRTGGEKLFF.

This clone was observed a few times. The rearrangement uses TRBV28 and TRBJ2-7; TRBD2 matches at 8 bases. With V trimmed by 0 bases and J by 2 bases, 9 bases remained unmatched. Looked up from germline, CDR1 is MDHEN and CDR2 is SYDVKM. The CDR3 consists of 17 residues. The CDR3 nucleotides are TGTGCCAGCAGTTTATGGACGGTTAAGCGGGAGACCTACGAGCAGTACTTC. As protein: CASSLWTVKRETYEQYF.

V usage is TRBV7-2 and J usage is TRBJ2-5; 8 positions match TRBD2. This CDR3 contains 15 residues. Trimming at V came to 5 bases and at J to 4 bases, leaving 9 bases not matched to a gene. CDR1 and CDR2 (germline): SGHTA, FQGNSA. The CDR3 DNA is TGTGCCAGCAGCCTCCGGGGGGGCGGGACAGAGACCCAGTACTTC. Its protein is CASSLRGGGTETQYF. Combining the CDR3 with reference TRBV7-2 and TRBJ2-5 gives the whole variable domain GAGVSQSPSNKVTEKGKDVELRCDPISGHTALYWYRQSLGQGLEFLIYFQGNSAPDKSGLPSDRFSAERTGGSVSTLTIQRTQQEDSAVYLCASSLRGGGTETQYFGPGTRLLVL.

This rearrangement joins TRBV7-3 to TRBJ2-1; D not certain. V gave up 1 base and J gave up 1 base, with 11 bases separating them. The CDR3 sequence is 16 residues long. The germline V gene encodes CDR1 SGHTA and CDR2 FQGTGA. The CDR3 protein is CASSLNSGLSYNEQFF. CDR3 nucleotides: TGTGCCAGCAGCTTAAACTCGGGTTTGTCCTACAATGAGCAGTTCTTC.

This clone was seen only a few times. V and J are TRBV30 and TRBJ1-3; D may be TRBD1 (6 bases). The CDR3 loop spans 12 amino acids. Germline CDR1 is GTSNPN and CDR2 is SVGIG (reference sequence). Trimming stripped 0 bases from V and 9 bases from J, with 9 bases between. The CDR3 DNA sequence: TGTGCCTGGAGTGTAGGGGGATTCACCATATATTTT. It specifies CAWSVGGFTIYF.

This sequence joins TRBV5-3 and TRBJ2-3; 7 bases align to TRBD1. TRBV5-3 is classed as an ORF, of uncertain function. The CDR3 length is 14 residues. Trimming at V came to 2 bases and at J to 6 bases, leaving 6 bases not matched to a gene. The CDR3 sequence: CARSFLTGDDTQYF. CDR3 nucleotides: TGTGCCAGAAGCTTTCTAACAGGGGATGATACGCAGTATTTT.